The 9 T cell receptor beta chains below come from one sample, sequenced in a study of identical twins. From the 5' RACE reads, TCRdb called clonotypes with MiXCR, one entry per CDR3 protein. The sample lists approximately 890,000 distinct CDR3 sequences, about 12% seen once, with around 1.6% in the top ten. The same sample was also used in a study of yellow fever vaccine responses in identical twins.

Sequencing used PBMCs. Receptors were obtained from a woman in her late teens or twenties in good health.

The V call is TRBV2, the J call TRBJ2-1; 9 bases align to TRBD2. This CDR3 contains 15 residues. V shed 6 bases, J shed 5 bases, and the junction held 8 bases outside the gene matches. The germline V gene has CDR1 SNHLY and CDR2 FYNNEI. CDR3 protein: CASSEGVAGDNEQFF. The CDR3 DNA reads TGTGCCAGCAGCGAGGGGGTAGCGGGGGACAATGAGCAGTTCTTC.

This clonotype appeared many times. The CDR3 DNA reads TGTGCCAGTTCGACAGTGAACTATGGCTACACCTTC. Protein: CASSTVNYGYTF. The chain uses TRBV10-3 and TRBJ1-2, with D maybe TRBD1 (5 bases). The CDR3 is 12 residues long. The germline V and J ends were trimmed by 10 bases and 2 bases, with 11 bases remaining between them. The germline gives CDR1 ENHRY, CDR2 SYGVKD.

This clonotype has only a few counts. This sequence joins TRBV12-3 or TRBV12-4 and TRBJ1-5; 8 nucleotides align to TRBD1. V was pared by 4 bases and J by 4 bases, with 9 bases of the junction left unmatched. CDR3 length: 16 amino acids. The CDR3 is CASSSGGEIGNQPQHF. CDR3 sequence (DNA): TGTGCCAGCAGTTCAGGGGGCGAGATTGGTAATCAGCCCCAGCATTTT.

This clonotype has at least ten counts. The CDR3 region is CASRSHKSSYNEQFF. CDR3 bases: TGTGCCAGCAGGAGCCATAAAAGCTCCTACAATGAGCAGTTCTTC. This sequence joins TRBV12-3 or TRBV12-4 and TRBJ2-1; unclear D gene. The CDR3 runs 15 residues. Trimming removed 6 bases at V and 0 bases at J, with 12 bases between.

This clonotype was seen more than once but under ten times. The gene calls are TRBV5-5 and TRBJ2-1; D gene ambiguous. CDR1 and CDR2 from the germline V gene are SGHKS and YYEKEE (reference sequence). The V end was cut by 6 bases, the J end by 0 bases, with 7 bases between. This CDR3 is 13 amino acids long. For the CDR3, the DNA is TGTGCCAGCAAGCACTACTCCTACAATGAGCAGTTCTTC. Its translation is CASKHYSYNEQFF.

The chain has TRBV20-1 and TRBJ2-3; D is possibly TRBD2 (5 bases). The germline gives CDR1 DFQATT, CDR2 SNEGSKA (reference sequence). The CDR3 totals 14 residues. V lost 6 bases and J lost 4, with 17 bases in between. CDR3 sequence (DNA): TGCAGTGCCCACGGGATCCCCTCTGCAGATACGCAGTATTTT. Its translation is CSAHGIPSADTQYF.

This chain connects TRBV6-1 to TRBJ2-5; 13 nucleotides match TRBD2. This CDR3 region has 16 residues. Trimming removed 1 base from V and 2 bases from J; junction bases left unmatched: 1. CDR1 and CDR2 from the germline V gene are MNHNS and SASEGT. CDR3 bases: TGTGCCAGCAGTGAAGGACTAGCGGGGGGTCAAGAGACCCAGTACTTC. It translates to CASSEGLAGGQETQYF.

V usage is TRBV4-1 and J usage is TRBJ2-7; weak D call: TRBD2 (5 bases). Deletions cut 0 bases from V and 4 bases from J, with 13 bases between. The CDR3 is 15 residues long. Germline V CDR1 and CDR2: MGHRA, YSYEKL. CDR3 coding DNA: TGCGCCAGCAGCCAAGACGGAACTAGTATATACGAGCAGTACTTC. Translating gives CASSQDGTSIYEQYF.

This clonotype was detected many times. V is TRBV12-3 or TRBV12-4 and J is TRBJ2-7; 13 nucleotides match TRBD2. The CDR3 consists of 15 residues. J was trimmed by 2 bases and V by 5 bases; bases with no gene match: 3. The CDR3 nucleotides are TGTGCCAGCAGTCAGGGACTAGCGGGACCCTACGAGCAGTACTTC. It specifies CASSQGLAGPYEQYF.